These 22 T cell receptor beta chains came from one sample sequenced in a study of CD8+ T cells in alopecia areata. Reverse transcribed after extraction, RNA yielded cDNA as the sequencing template. Clones were read by immunoSEQ multiplex PCR, and TCRdb kept only the in-frame ones, dropping some. The sample records 210,000 or so clones, approximately 67% being singletons. Noted treatment: oral pan-JAK inhibitor, 5-10 mg twice daily. This sample comprised CD4+ T cells sorted from blood, obtained around week 42, from a patient treated with tofacitinib. All receptors derive from a human donor with alopecia areata.

This clone was recorded once. This chain joins TRBV23-1 and TRBJ1-2; no definite D call. TRBV23-1 is designated an ORF whose function remains uncertain. The CDR3 consists of 12 residues. Trimming took 2 bases from V and 6 from J, leaving 7 bases between them. This chain's CDR3 is CASSQAVNGYTF. CDR3 sequence (DNA): TGCGCCAGCAGTCAAGCAGTGAATGGCTACACCTTC.

The rearrangement joins TRBV7-3 to TRBJ1-1; D is ambiguous. This CDR3 has 13 residues. Trimming left V 3 bases short and J 6 bases short, with 11 bases between. CDR1 is SGHTA and CDR2 is FQGTGA in the germline V gene. CDR3 in DNA: TGTGCCAGCAGCTTCGGTGGTGGCGCTGAAGCTTTCTTT. Its protein product is CASSFGGGAEAFF.

CDR3 region: CASSLGGREFQPQHF. The CDR3 nucleotides read TGTGCCAGCAGCTTAGGGGGCAGAGAGTTTCAGCCCCAGCATTTT. The genes are TRBV5-5 and TRBJ1-5, with 7 bases matching TRBD1. This CDR3 has 15 residues. Germline V gene sequence: CDR1 SGHKS, CDR2 YYEKEE (reference sequence). V lost 2 bases, J lost 6 bases, and 8 bases stayed unmatched.

The chain uses TRBV5-1 and TRBJ1-1; D gene uncertain. This CDR3 region has 18 residues. V was cut by 0 bases and J by 1 base, with 19 bases left in between. CDR1 is SGHRS, CDR2 YFSETQ, per germline. CDR3 DNA: TGCGCCAGCAGCTTGGAGCCTCCGCCCGGGTCCTCGAACACTGAAGCTTTCTTT. Its translation is CASSLEPPPGSSNTEAFF. The variable domain in full, completed from reference TRBV5-1 and TRBJ1-1, reads KAGVTQTPRYLIKTRGQQVTLSCSPISGHRSVSWYQQTPGQGLQFLFEYFSETQRNKGNFPGRFSGRQFSNSRSEMNVSTLELGDSALYLCASSLEPPPGSSNTEAFFGQGTRLTVV.

As for this clone: The sample has other DNA sequences that encode this CDR3 too. V gene TRBV29-1 combines with J gene TRBJ1-1; D unclear. The ends were cut back, 2 bases at V and 0 bases at J, with 4 bases in the middle. Germline V gene lookup returns CDR1 SQVTM and CDR2 ANQGSEA. CDR3 length: 12 amino acids. As DNA, the CDR3 is TGCAGCGTTGAACGTGTGAACACTGAAGCTTTCTTT. This encodes CSVERVNTEAFF.

The CDR3 DNA reads as TGTGCCAGTAGTATAGCCAGGCCCGACTATGGCTACACCTTC. Protein product: CASSIARPDYGYTF. The chain employs TRBV19 and TRBJ1-2; D is unclear. Germline V CDR1 and CDR2: LNHDA, SQIVND (reference sequence). V lost 1 base and J 3 bases, leaving 9 bases between the germline ends. This CDR3 is 14 amino acids long.

The CDR3 loop is CASSELRQGNQETQYF. Written as DNA, the CDR3 is TGTGCCAGCAGTGAATTAAGGCAGGGCAACCAAGAGACCCAGTACTTC. V gene TRBV6-1 combines with J gene TRBJ2-5, with D possibly being TRBD1 (5 bases). The V end was cut by 2 bases, the J end by 0 bases, with 13 bases between. From germline, CDR1 is MNHNS and CDR2 SASEGT. The CDR3 contains 16 residues.

The table lists this clone with a count of one. The gene calls are TRBV30 and TRBJ1-6, with D tentatively TRBD1 (5 bases). V lost 4 bases and J 7 bases, leaving 17 bases between the germline ends. The germline CDR1 and CDR2 sequences are GTSNPN and SVGIG (reference sequence). The CDR3 covers 15 residues. For the CDR3, the DNA is TGTGCCTGGACCCTCACCGGGACCGCGAATTCACCCCTCCACTTT. Amino acid sequence: CAWTLTGTANSPLHF.

This clone was detected a few times. The chain recombines TRBV27 with TRBJ1-1; TRBD1 might be the D (6 bases). Germline CDR1 reads MNHEY; CDR2 reads SMNVEV (reference sequence). V was pared by 5 bases and J by 5 bases, with 15 bases between. The CDR3 contains 14 residues. The CDR3 region has the DNA TGTGCCAGCAGTGAGGGGGGGGCTCGGACTGAAGCTTTCTTT. This sequence encodes CASSEGGARTEAFF.

The gene calls are TRBV5-1 and TRBJ2-7, with TRBD1 matching over 7 bases. The trim removed 4 bases at V and 1 base at J, leaving 5 bases unmatched. The germline CDR1 and CDR2 sequences are SGHRS and YFSETQ. The CDR3 contains 14 residues. CDR3 nucleotide sequence: TGCGCCAGCAGCCCCTCGGGACAGTCCTACGAGCAGTACTTC. This translates into CASSPSGQSYEQYF.

V gene TRBV5-1 combines with J gene TRBJ2-5; D unresolved. Germline CDR1 and CDR2: SGHRS and YFSETQ. The CDR3 contains 14 residues. Deletions cut 2 bases from V and 2 bases from J, with 10 bases between. DNA of the CDR3: TGCGCCAGCAGCTTAGAAGGACGGCAAGAGACCCAGTACTTC. Protein: CASSLEGRQETQYF.

V and J are TRBV27 and TRBJ1-1; maybe TRBD1 (6 bases). The CDR3 has 16 amino acids. Germline V gives CDR1 MNHEY, CDR2 SMNVEV (reference sequence). Trimming cost V 3 bases and J 0 bases, with 14 bases left between them. The CDR3 here is CASSFQGGRMNTEAFF. CDR3 DNA sequence: TGTGCCAGCAGTTTCCAAGGGGGGAGGATGAACACTGAAGCTTTCTTT.

This clone was picked up a small number of times. The CDR3 loop is CASSPRQGNSPLHF. DNA of the CDR3: TGTGCCAGCAGCCCCAGACAGGGGAATTCACCCCTCCACTTT. The chain combines TRBV7-8 with TRBJ1-6, with 8 bases lining up with TRBD1. Trimming removed 5 bases from V and 7 bases from J; junction bases left unmatched: 4. From germline, CDR1 is SGHVS and CDR2 FQNEAQ. The CDR3 length is 14 residues.

This rearrangement joins TRBV30 to TRBJ1-2; D call uncertain. The CDR3 consists of 12 residues. Germline V lookup: CDR1 GTSNPN, CDR2 SVGIG (reference sequence). V was shortened by 4 bases and J by 0 bases, with 6 bases between the two germline ends. CDR3: CAWKFANYGYTF. DNA for the CDR3: TGTGCCTGGAAATTTGCTAACTATGGCTACACCTTC.

The gene calls are TRBV5-1 and TRBJ2-5; D is unclear. Germline CDR1 SGHRS, CDR2 YFSETQ. V was pared by 4 bases and J by 4 bases, with 14 bases between. This CDR3 contains 14 residues. CDR3 in DNA: TGCGCCAGCAGCCCTGGGGTTGGGCCAGAGACCCAGTACTTC. It translates to CASSPGVGPETQYF.

J is TRBJ2-3 and V is TRBV27; D remains ambiguous. V lost 5 bases and J 5 bases, leaving 14 bases between the germline ends. Germline loops: CDR1 MNHEY, CDR2 SMNVEV (reference sequence). This CDR3 is 14 amino acids long. The CDR3 DNA reads as TGTGCCAGCAGTCCCAATCACGCCGGAGATACGCAGTATTTT. As protein: CASSPNHAGDTQYF.

This clone was observed a few times. The gene calls are TRBV7-2 and TRBJ1-6; D might be TRBD1 (6 bases). The germline V gene encodes CDR1 SGHTA and CDR2 FQGNSA. This CDR3 comprises 14 residues. V lost 5 bases and J 10 bases, leaving 15 bases between the germline ends. CDR3 in amino acids: CASSPHRVGSPLHF. The CDR3 DNA follows: TGTGCCAGCAGCCCTCACAGGGTCGGGTCACCCCTCCACTTT.

The chain uses TRBV29-1 and TRBJ1-5, with 7 bases fitting TRBD1. The CDR3 has 14 residues. Unmatched junction bases numbered 4, after V lost 3 bases and J lost 2 bases. Per germline, CDR1 SQVTM and CDR2 ANQGSEA. The CDR3 spells CSVERGLGNQPQHF. In DNA, the CDR3 is TGCAGCGTTGAGAGGGGGCTGGGCAATCAGCCCCAGCATTTT.

The genes are TRBV5-1 and TRBJ2-7, with unresolved D. Per germline, CDR1 SGHRS and CDR2 YFSETQ. V lost 0 bases to trimming and J lost 3 bases, with 10 bases between them. The CDR3 spans 14 residues. In DNA, the CDR3 is TGCGCCAGCAGCTTGGCGAGTTTGGACTACGAGCAGTACTTC. It encodes CASSLASLDYEQYF.

The rearrangement links TRBV25-1 to TRBJ1-1; possible D gene TRBD1, 5 bases. The CDR3 is 13 amino acids. Trimming shortened V by 6 bases and J by 1 base, and 9 bases separated the two germline ends. Per the germline V gene, CDR1 is MGHDK and CDR2 is SYGVNS. CDR3 amino acids: CASSSTGNTEAFF. The CDR3 DNA follows: TGTGCCAGCAGCTCAACAGGGAACACTGAAGCTTTCTTT.

The genes are TRBV29-1 and TRBJ2-4; D is unresolved. Between the trimmed V and J ends, which lost 7 bases and 8 bases, there was a span of 15 bases. Germline V CDR1 and CDR2: SQVTM, ANQGSEA. The CDR3 is 12 residues long. The CDR3 DNA follows: TGCAGCGCCCTAGACAATGGCGACATTCAGTACTTC. Its translation: CSALDNGDIQYF. Combining the CDR3 with reference TRBV29-1 and TRBJ2-4 gives the whole variable domain SAVISQKPSRDICQRGTSLTIQCQVDSQVTMMFWYRQQPGQSLTLIATANQGSEATYESGFVIDKFPISRPNLTFSTLTVSNMSPEDSSIYLCSALDNGDIQYFGAGTRLSVL.

The chain carries TRBV12-5 and TRBJ2-4; D might be TRBD2 (5 bases). The CDR3 contains 15 residues. The V gene lost 2 bases and the J gene lost 3 bases, with 11 bases spanning the gap. Looked up from germline, CDR1 is LGHNT and CDR2 is FRNRAP. The CDR3 loop reads CASGLSERGKNIQYF. As DNA, the CDR3 is TGTGCTAGTGGTTTGAGCGAACGGGGCAAAAACATTCAGTACTTC.